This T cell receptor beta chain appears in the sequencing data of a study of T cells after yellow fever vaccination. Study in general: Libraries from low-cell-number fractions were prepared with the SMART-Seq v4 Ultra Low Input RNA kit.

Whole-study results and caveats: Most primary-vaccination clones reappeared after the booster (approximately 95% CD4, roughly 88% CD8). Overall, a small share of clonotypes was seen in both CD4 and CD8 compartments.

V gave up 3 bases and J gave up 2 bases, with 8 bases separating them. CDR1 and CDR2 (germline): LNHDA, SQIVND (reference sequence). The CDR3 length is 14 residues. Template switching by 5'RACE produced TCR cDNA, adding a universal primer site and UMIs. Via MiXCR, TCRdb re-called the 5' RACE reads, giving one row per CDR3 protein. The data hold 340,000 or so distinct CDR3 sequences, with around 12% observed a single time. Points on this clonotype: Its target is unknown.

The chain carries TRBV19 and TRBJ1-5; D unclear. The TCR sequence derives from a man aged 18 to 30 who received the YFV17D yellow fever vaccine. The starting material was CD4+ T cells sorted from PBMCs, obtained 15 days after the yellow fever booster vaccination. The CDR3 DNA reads TGTGCCAGTAGTATCTTCGACCGCAATCAGCCCCAGCATTTT. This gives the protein CASSIFDRNQPQHF.